This T cell receptor beta chain stems from a study of ipilimumab plus nivolumab after autologous stem cell transplantation. As for the study in general: Median doses per patient: roughly 5 ipilimumab, about 8 nivolumab.

Germline V gene sequence: CDR1 SGDLS, CDR2 YYNGEE. V shed 4 bases and J shed 4 bases, with 16 bases lying between them. The CDR3 totals 15 residues. Ipilimumab, 1 mg/kg, started 14 to 28 days after autologous transplant. Assay: immunoSEQ multiplex PCR; the TCRdb copy retains only in-frame clones and omits some. Among around 15,000 clones listed, 65% to 75% were seen once. Of note for this clone: What it recognizes is unknown.

Whole-study findings and limits: The authors say TCR, Treg and microbiome findings warrant further study.

V gene TRBV9 combines with J gene TRBJ2-3, with D possibly called TRBD1 or TRBD2 (6 bases each). This specimen was PBMCs, taken in a trial of ipilimumab plus nivolumab as post-transplant consolidation. The receptor comes from a male donor with primary mediastinal lymphoma. The CDR3 bases are TGTGCCAGCAGCTCCGTAGGGGGAGGCCCAGATACGCAGTATTTT. It encodes CASSSVGGGPDTQYF.